This T cell receptor beta chain is drawn from a study of shared clonotypes between healthy human individuals. This table comes from immunoSEQ multiplex PCR, and its TCRdb copy is limited to in-frame clones, with some not included. The table lists under 2,000,000 clones, less than 95% of them singletons. Terminally differentiated effector memory CD45RA+ cells were excluded by CCR7 positive selection of CD45RO-negative cells. Germline V CDR1 and CDR2: SGHTS, YDEGEE. V gave up 7 bases and J gave up 4 bases; unmatched junction bases: 7. The CDR3 contains 13 residues. This sequence originates from a man younger than 35 in good health. The V and J genes are TRBV5-8 and TRBJ2-5; 7 bases fit TRBD2. Sample: naive CD8+ T cells sorted from blood. The CDR3 here is CASPRWGGETQYF. The CDR3 DNA is TGTGCCAGCCCCCGGTGGGGGGGAGAGACCCAGTACTTC. The full variable domain, completed using reference TRBV5-8 and TRBJ2-5, is EAGVTQSPTHLIKTRGQQATLRCSPISGHTSVYWYQQALGLGLQFLLWYDEGEERNRGNFPPRFSGRQFPNYSSELNVNALELEDSALYLCASPRWGGETQYFGPGTRLLVL.